The 5 T cell receptor beta chains given below trace back to one sample, sequenced in a study of blood T cells in healthy people across ages. Using a J-beta primer mix together with a sample-barcoded 5' primer, a second PCR was run for about 7 to 12 cycles. Using its own MiXCR run on the 5' RACE reads, TCRdb lists one record per CDR3 protein. This table has just over 800,000 distinct CDR3 sequences, around 62% appearing once. Sample: blood. The source is a man aged 30-40 years in good health.

The rearrangement uses TRBV9 and TRBJ2-4, with 10 bases aligning to TRBD2. The DNA end lines up better with TRBJ2-5; the J call may be wrong. From germline, CDR1 is SGDLS and CDR2 YYNGEE. The length of the CDR3 is 16 residues. The CDR3, as DNA: TGTGCCAGCAGCCGGACTAGCGGCCACTCGGGGGAGACCCAGTACTTC. Translating gives CASSRTSGHSGETQYF.

A few counts support this clonotype. This sequence joins TRBV20-1 and TRBJ2-1; the D gene could be TRBD1 or TRBD2 (6 bases each). This CDR3 contains 13 residues. CDR1 is DFQATT, CDR2 SNEGSKA, per germline (reference sequence). The germline V and J ends were trimmed by 6 bases and 5 bases, with 14 bases remaining between them. The CDR3 DNA is TGCAGTGCAGGGGGGAATGGCGACAATGAGCAGTTCTTC. It codes for CSAGGNGDNEQFF.

Turning to this clonotype: A much larger clone lies a single base off, so this may be a read error. The gene calls are TRBV28 and TRBJ2-1, with 13 bases fitting TRBD2. Gene TRBJ2-7 matches the end of the DNA better, so the J call may be wrong. CDR1 is MDHEN and CDR2 is SYDVKM in the germline V gene. The CDR3 has 16 residues. The DNA for the CDR3 is TGTGCCAGCAGTTCCCCGGGACTAGCGGGGAACTACGAGCAGTACTTC. Residues: CASSSPGLAGNYEQYF.

This chain joins TRBV29-1 and TRBJ2-5, with 8 bases fitting TRBD2. The CDR3 runs 13 residues. Per the germline V gene, CDR1 is SQVTM and CDR2 is ANQGSEA. Here the CDR3 reads CSVAGTGQETQYF. Written as DNA, the CDR3 is TGCAGTGTAGCGGGGACTGGCCAAGAGACCCAGTACTTC. Full variable domain (missing parts from reference TRBV29-1 and TRBJ2-5): SAVISQKPSRDICQRGTSLTIQCQVDSQVTMMFWYRQQPGQSLTLIATANQGSEATYESGFVIDKFPISRPNLTFSTLTVSNMSPEDSSIYLCSVAGTGQETQYFGPGTRLLVL.

This chain joins TRBV7-2 and TRBJ2-5; 7 nucleotides align to TRBD1. V lost 1 base and J lost 4; bases outside the gene matches: 9. The CDR3 is 16 amino acids. Germline CDR1 is SGHTA and CDR2 is FQGNSA. The CDR3 region is CASSLGRQGRVETQYF. The CDR3, as DNA: TGTGCCAGCAGCTTAGGGAGACAGGGAAGAGTAGAGACCCAGTACTTC.